A selection of T cell receptor beta chains follows, all from one sample in a study of blood T cell repertoires in COVID-19. The protocol was immunoSEQ multiplex PCR, while the TCRdb copy is restricted to in-frame clones and leaves out a portion. The sample lists roughly 98,000 clones; roughly four fifths were seen once. Material: peripheral blood. These receptors all come from a human donor in a cohort sampled during active COVID-19. Each CDR3 is given without its conserved first and last residue. The D gene is left open where the match is weak. The listing skips clone size in some rows; elsewhere it reads once, few, many or a size class.

D	size	V	length	CDR3
TRBD1	few	TRBV27	14	ASSWTRTGATGELF
NA	few	TRBV4-1	14	ASSLIWGGPGETQY
NA	few	TRBV20-1	10	SASLGRNTIY
TRBD2	NA	TRBV7-7	13	ASSPRGGAYNEQF
TRBD1	NA	TRBV7-3	11	ASSFSPGTGMY
NA	NA	TRBV14	13	ASSPHRVMDEKLF
NA	once	TRBV2	10	ASSDEGNTQY
NA	NA	TRBV21-1	13	ASSNRTSGDYEQY
TRBD1	NA	TRBV5-4	13	ASSLQGRGTGGYT
TRBD1	NA	TRBV18	13	ASSTDRGLNYGYT
NA	NA	TRBV6-5	12	ASSNLLTGAEQF
NA	many	TRBV2	12	AVPRPGSQTEQY
TRBD1	few	TRBV2	13	ASSAQTGLIEKLF
NA	NA	TRBV28	13	ASSLSGTASYEQY
TRBD2	NA	TRBV30	10	ALTSGGDEQY
NA	NA	TRBV27	11	ASSLSLGNTIY
TRBD2	NA	TRBV19	14	ASGDRWTSSYNEQF
TRBD1	NA	TRBV20-1	11	SAIDRGPSPLH
NA	NA	TRBV7-9	11	ATGREGVYGYT
TRBD1	NA	TRBV27	14	ASSSVGGTAFYELY
NA	NA	TRBV10-3	14	AINGGVGARTDTQY
TRBD2	once	TRBV7-3	12	ASSIAGGQETQY
NA	NA	TRBV28	11	ASSLAGHTEAF
TRBD2	once	TRBV5-1	13	ASSRSGGSTDTQY
TRBD2	NA	TRBV9	15	ASSPPGRGPHTDTQY
NA	NA	TRBV19	11	ASSTGQGQPQH